The 14 T cell receptor beta chains below were found in one sample sequenced in a study of T-cell memory formation after mild COVID-19. TCRdb passed the 5' RACE reads through MiXCR, listing each CDR3 protein once. In the table there are 250,000 or so distinct CDR3 sequences, 9.4% of which are singletons. The sequencing sample was made of PBMCs or a T cell subset sorted from them (not recorded which). The receptors derive from a man aged 18 to 30 who had mild COVID-19 (a few samples of this study predate the infection). Cell type and time point are not known.

This clonotype was detected only a few times. The V and J genes are TRBV6-5 and TRBJ1-1; 8 nucleotides align to TRBD1. J lost 3 bases, V lost 6 bases, and 9 bases had no gene match. The CDR3 length is 15 residues. The germline V gene has CDR1 MNHEY and CDR2 SVGAGI. The DNA of the CDR3 is TGTGCCAGCAGCTGGCGAACAGGGGGGCACACTGAAGCTTTCTTT. This gives the protein CASSWRTGGHTEAFF.

This clonotype was counted only a few times. CDR3 bases: TGTGCCAGCAGACGGGGGGGATTCGAGCAGTACTTC. Protein sequence: CASRRGGFEQYF. The chain links TRBV6-6 to TRBJ2-7; TRBD2 matches 8 bases. The CDR3 contains 12 residues. Germline values: CDR1 MNHNY, CDR2 SVGAGI (reference sequence). V lost 6 bases and J lost 6; bases outside the gene matches: 4.

This clonotype occurred a few times. The CDR3 loop reads CASRGDNTEAFF. CDR3 sequence (DNA): TGTGCCAGCAGAGGGGATAACACTGAAGCTTTCTTT. The V gene is TRBV6-4, the J gene TRBJ1-1, with D perhaps TRBD1 (5 bases). The length of the CDR3 is 12 residues. Trimming removed 6 bases from V and 2 bases from J, with 7 bases in between. CDR1 is MRHNA, CDR2 SNTAGT, per germline.

This clonotype was recorded many times. The genes are TRBV7-8 and TRBJ2-5, with 8 bases lining up with TRBD1. The length of the CDR3 is 15 residues. J gave up 5 bases and V 8 bases, and 13 bases lay outside the gene matches. Looked up from germline, CDR1 is SGHVS and CDR2 is FQNEAQ. CDR3 in DNA: TGTGCCAGCGTCGCACGACAGGGGAGATCGGAGACCCAGTACTTC. Protein product: CASVARQGRSETQYF.

This clonotype was seen a handful of times. This sequence joins TRBV12-3 or TRBV12-4 and TRBJ2-3; TRBD1 might be the D (5 bases). The CDR3 length is 12 residues. Trimming took off 5 bases at V and 10 bases at J, with 13 bases between the two ends. CDR3 protein: CASSPQGGPQYF. The CDR3 coding sequence is TGTGCCAGCAGTCCCCAGGGTGGTCCGCAGTATTTT.

This clonotype was seen a handful of times. The V and J genes are TRBV21-1 and TRBJ1-5; TRBD1 is taken as the D call from the table, unchecked against the DNA. TRBV21-1 is designated a pseudogene. This CDR3 region has 21 residues. The CDR3 nucleotides are TGTGCCAGCAGCAAAGCCGGGGATGCCCAGGGGGCCGGCTATAGCAATCAGCCCCAGCATTTT. Amino acid sequence: CASSKAGDAQGAGYSNQPQHF.

This clonotype was seen many times. The chain carries TRBV12-3 or TRBV12-4 and TRBJ1-2; the D gene is possibly TRBD1 (5 bases). CDR3 size: 13 residues. V was shortened by 3 bases and J by 3 bases, with 8 bases between the two germline ends. CDR3 in DNA: TGTGCCAGCAGTTTCGGCAGGGACTATGGCTACACCTTC. Its protein product is CASSFGRDYGYTF.

The chain couples TRBV5-5 to TRBJ1-2, with TRBD1 as a possible D gene (6 bases). CDR1 is SGHKS, CDR2 YYEKEE, per germline (reference sequence). The CDR3 has 15 residues. V lost 2 bases and J lost 4, with 15 bases in between. The CDR3 region has the DNA TGTGCCAGCAGCTTAGGGGGGGCGCACATCTATGGCTACACCTTC. Translated, it gives CASSLGGAHIYGYTF. Full variable domain (rest looked up from reference TRBV5-5 and TRBJ1-2): DAGVTQSPTHLIKTRGQQVTLRCSPISGHKSVSWYQQVLGQGPQFIFQYYEKEERGRGNFPDRFSARQFPNYSSELNVNALLLGDSALYLCASSLGGAHIYGYTFGSGTRLTVV.

This clonotype was seen ten or more times. The V gene is TRBV3-1, the J gene TRBJ2-3; 15 bases agree with TRBD2. The trim removed 4 bases at V and 4 bases at J, leaving 0 bases unmatched. The CDR3 is 15 amino acids. The germline gives CDR1 LGHDT, CDR2 YNNKEL (reference sequence). CDR3 bases: TGTGCCAGCAGCCGGACTAGCGGGGGGGCAGATACGCAGTATTTT. Translating gives CASSRTSGGADTQYF.

This clonotype was recorded at least ten times. The chain is built from TRBV5-1 and TRBJ1-2; D is perhaps TRBD1 (6 bases). The germline V gene has CDR1 SGHRS and CDR2 YFSETQ. The V end lost 2 bases, the J end lost 1 base, and 9 bases lay between the germline ends. This CDR3 spans 14 amino acids. The CDR3 sequence: CASSFRTDNYGYTF. DNA of the CDR3: TGCGCCAGCAGCTTTAGGACAGATAACTATGGCTACACCTTC.

The chain has TRBV7-2 and TRBJ1-2; 12 bases align to TRBD1. The CDR3 sequence is 16 residues long. V was clipped by 3 bases and J by 2 bases; unmatched bases: 4. Germline V gene data show CDR1 as SGHTA and CDR2 as FQGNSA. The CDR3 spells CASSLWGTGGNYGYTF. The DNA for the CDR3 is TGTGCCAGCAGCTTGTGGGGGACAGGGGGCAACTATGGCTACACCTTC.

J is TRBJ1-2 and V is TRBV10-3; D is uncertain. The CDR3 sequence is 11 residues long. From germline, CDR1 is ENHRY and CDR2 SYGVKD. Trimming removed 6 bases at V and 1 base at J, with 3 bases between. This CDR3 is CAISNNYGYTF. The CDR3 bases are TGTGCCATCAGCAATAACTATGGCTACACCTTC.

The chain employs TRBV12-3 or TRBV12-4 and TRBJ1-1, with D unclear. This CDR3 region has 14 residues. The V end lost 6 bases, the J end lost 1 base, and 12 bases lay between the germline ends. DNA of the CDR3: TGTGCCAGCAGACTCATTTCAGGGAACACTGAAGCTTTCTTT. Translated: CASRLISGNTEAFF.

In its sample, this clonotype was seen many times. V usage is TRBV7-2 and J usage is TRBJ2-2, with no clear D. Between the trimmed V and J ends, which lost 1 base and 5 bases, there was a span of 2 bases. The CDR3 is 12 amino acids. The germline V gene encodes CDR1 SGHTA and CDR2 FQGNSA. The CDR3 region has the DNA TGTGCCAGCAGCTTAGTTACCGGGGAGCTGTTTTTT. It codes for CASSLVTGELFF.